This TCR beta chain was found in a study of cytomegalovirus exposure and HLA in healthy donors. Study-level background: Among 150 million to 200 million T cells, an earlier analysis found 90 million to 130 million unique TCR beta sequences. General study results and limits: Analyzed later, association rates of TCRs varied across HLA loci, with DRB1 most and HLA-C fewest. Per a later analysis, HLA-associated TCR beta chains showed more clonal expansion than other, equally common TCR beta chains.

PCR amplification relied on 60 Vbeta primers (plus 13 Jbeta primers). This table comes from immunoSEQ multiplex PCR, and its TCRdb copy is limited to in-frame clones, with some not included. Among 150,000 to 250,000 clones listed, approximately 85% were seen once. Germline-derived CDR1 and CDR2 are SNHLY and FYNNEI. With V trimmed by 5 bases and J by 2 bases, 5 bases remained unmatched. The CDR3 runs 14 residues. In the case of this clone: Its antigen is not identified.

The genes are TRBV2 and TRBJ2-7; 8 bases agree with TRBD1. The clonotype originates from a woman between 45 and 60 years old in good health and CMV-seronegative. The specimen sequenced was PBMCs. The CDR3 region has the DNA TGTGCCAGCAGTAGGGACAGGTCAACCTACGAGCAGTACTTC. Translating gives CASSRDRSTYEQYF.